The sequence of this TCR beta chain was determined in a study of early T cells in non-severe SARS-CoV-2 infection. The wider study: Chains were unpaired, as sequencing was done on bulk RNA from unsorted whole blood.

Study-wide points: VDJdb-based annotation leaned toward anti-spike CD8 responses and missed private and CD4 specificities.

Individual cDNA molecules received unique molecular identifiers. MiXCR, applied by TCRdb to the 5' RACE reads, yields one record per CDR3 protein. The table includes 85,000 to 100,000 distinct CDR3 sequences, approximately 11% detected once. A word on this clonotype: The target antigen is unknown.

The V gene lost 4 bases and the J gene lost 4 bases, with 16 bases spanning the gap. The CDR3 loop spans 15 amino acids. Germline V gene lookup returns CDR1 MNHEY and CDR2 SMNVEV (reference sequence). The source of this sequence is an adult who was a healthcare worker with PCR-confirmed SARS-CoV-2 infection or an uninfected control (not recorded which). This rearrangement joins TRBV27 to TRBJ1-2; D is perhaps TRBD1 (5 bases). Sequencing input: whole blood. CDR3 DNA: TGTGCCAGCAGTTCCTACAGCGGGGCGAGCTATGGCTACACCTTC. Translating it yields CASSSYSGASYGYTF.